Each of the 12 T cell receptor beta chains below was sequenced from the same sample in a study of cytomegalovirus exposure and HLA in healthy donors. With 60 Vbeta and 13 Jbeta primers, the PCR was carried out. The table came from immunoSEQ multiplex PCR; TCRdb's copy has only in-frame clones and leaves some out. The sample records 220,000 or so clones, under 80% being singletons. Sample: PBMCs. These receptors all come from a woman in her 30s in good health and CMV-seronegative.

The chain couples TRBV4-1 to TRBJ2-2, with D possibly TRBD1 on 6 matching bases. Germline lookup yields CDR1 MGHRA and CDR2 YSYEKL. V was trimmed by 3 bases and J by 4 bases, leaving 12 bases between them. CDR3 length: 15 residues. The CDR3 sequence: CASSHAQGSTGELFF. The CDR3, as DNA: TGCGCCAGCAGCCACGCCCAGGGGAGCACCGGGGAGCTGTTTTTT.

The rearrangement links TRBV10-3 to TRBJ1-5; the D is unclear. V was pared by 2 bases and J by 7 bases, with 6 bases between. From germline, CDR1 is ENHRY and CDR2 SYGVKD. This CDR3 contains 12 residues. This CDR3 is CAISEPQQPQHF. The CDR3 nucleotides read TGTGCCATCAGTGAGCCCCAGCAGCCCCAGCATTTT.

V usage is TRBV6-1 and J usage is TRBJ1-3; 8 bases map to TRBD1. CDR1 and CDR2 from the germline V gene are MNHNS and SASEGT. The CDR3 consists of 15 residues. V lost 4 bases, J lost 4 bases, and 6 bases stayed unmatched. CDR3: CASSVFDRGGNTIYF. The DNA of the CDR3 is TGTGCCAGCAGTGTCTTTGACAGGGGCGGAAACACCATATATTTT.

V is TRBV7-3 and J is TRBJ2-1, with D possibly TRBD2 on 6 matching bases. Trimming left V 7 bases short and J 6 bases short, with 13 bases between. The CDR3 has 13 residues. Germline values: CDR1 SGHTA, CDR2 FQGTGA. The CDR3 sequence: CASTYLGGNEQFF. The DNA of the CDR3 is TGTGCCAGCACCTACCTGGGGGGCAATGAGCAGTTCTTC. The complete variable domain, with remaining parts taken from reference TRBV7-3 and TRBJ2-1, reads GAGVSQTPSNKVTEKGKYVELRCDPISGHTALYWYRQSLGQGPEFLIYFQGTGAADDSGLPNDRFFAVRPEGSVSTLKIQRTERGDSAVYLCASTYLGGNEQFFGPGTRLTVL.

This chain connects TRBV7-2 to TRBJ2-7, with 9 positions matching TRBD2. The CDR3 spans 15 residues. The trim removed 5 bases at V and 0 bases at J, leaving 5 bases unmatched. CDR1 is SGHTA and CDR2 is FQGNSA in the germline V gene. CDR3 sequence: CASSTSLAGSYEQYF. The CDR3 coding sequence is TGTGCCAGCAGCACCTCACTAGCGGGCTCCTACGAGCAGTACTTC.

For the CDR3, the DNA is TGCGCCAGCAGATACACAGACAGGAACACTGAAGCTTTCTTT. Its protein is CASRYTDRNTEAFF. The chain employs TRBV5-1 and TRBJ1-1; weak D call: TRBD1 (5 bases). Germline assignment: CDR1 SGHRS and CDR2 YFSETQ. This CDR3 is built from 14 residues. V was clipped by 5 bases and J by 1 base, with 12 bases between them. Supplemented by reference TRBV5-1 and TRBJ1-1, the full variable domain reads KAGVTQTPRYLIKTRGQQVTLSCSPISGHRSVSWYQQTPGQGLQFLFEYFSETQRNKGNFPGRFSGRQFSNSRSEMNVSTLELGDSALYLCASRYTDRNTEAFFGQGTRLTVV.

CDR3 protein: CASSLAGSRQETQYF. The CDR3 DNA sequence: TGTGCCAGCAGCTTAGCGGGCTCCCGTCAGGAGACCCAGTACTTC. This chain connects TRBV7-8 to TRBJ2-5; D gene uncertain. This CDR3 comprises 15 residues. Trimming took 0 bases from V and 5 from J, leaving 13 bases between them. Germline V gene sequence: CDR1 SGHVS, CDR2 FQNEAQ.

J is TRBJ2-5 and V is TRBV18; D uncertain. CDR1 and CDR2 from the germline V gene are KGHSH and LQKENI. Trimming took off 2 bases at V and 3 bases at J, with 7 bases between the two ends. There are 13 residues in the CDR3. The chain's CDR3 is CASSPVREETQYF. The CDR3 coding sequence is TGTGCCAGCTCACCAGTCCGGGAAGAGACCCAGTACTTC.

The rearrangement uses TRBV4-2 and TRBJ2-1, with D maybe TRBD2 (6 bases). Between the trimmed V and J ends, which lost 4 bases and 5 bases, there was a span of 18 bases. CDR1 is LGHNA and CDR2 is YNFKEQ in the germline V gene. This CDR3 contains 16 residues. Here the CDR3 DNA reads TGTGCCAGCAGCCTCCGGGGCGGGGATGGGAACAATGAGCAGTTCTTC. Translating it yields CASSLRGGDGNNEQFF.

CDR3 in amino acids: CAILQGNTNYGYTF. In DNA, the CDR3 is TGTGCCATCCTACAGGGGAATACTAACTATGGCTACACCTTC. The rearrangement joins TRBV2 to TRBJ1-2; 7 nucleotides align to TRBD1. The CDR3 totals 14 residues. After removal of 10 bases from V and 0 bases from J, the junction contained 8 bases not matched to a gene. Germline V gene lookup returns CDR1 SNHLY and CDR2 FYNNEI.

This clone was counted a single time. This sequence joins TRBV2 and TRBJ1-5; 9 nucleotides agree with TRBD1. The CDR3 has 15 amino acids. The V gene end was trimmed by 6 bases and the J gene end by 7 bases; junction bases not matched to a gene: 10. The germline CDR1 and CDR2 sequences are SNHLY and FYNNEI. This CDR3 is CASSTGTGQGQPQHF. In DNA form, the CDR3 reads TGTGCCAGCAGCACCGGGACAGGGCAGGGGCAGCCCCAGCATTTT.

The J gene is TRBJ1-1, the V gene TRBV6-5; D gene unclear. This CDR3 is 12 amino acids long. V was shortened by 2 bases and J by 10 bases, with 11 bases between the two germline ends. The germline V gene encodes CDR1 MNHEY and CDR2 SVGAGI. CDR3 in DNA: TGTGCCAGCAGTTACCCGGGGTCGGCAGCTTTCTTT. It codes for CASSYPGSAAFF.